This TCR beta chain is from a study of T cell clonality in common variable immunodeficiency. Notes on the study in general: Common variable immunodeficiency TCR beta sequences reportedly had fewer deletions and N-nucleotide insertions. Patient heterogeneity in the CVID cohort limited correlations between repertoire features and clinical complications.

Of CVID subjects, 15 were female and 29 male, mean age approximately 40. Caucasian heritage predominated among both patients and controls. This clone was found many times. The antigen is not known. Read sequence stops 3 residues before the CDR3 end, and the germline J gene provides the missing end. Equal genomic DNA amounts from CVID and control samples were sequenced. TCRdb's copy holds only in-frame clones and misses some; the assay was immunoSEQ multiplex PCR. The sample holds roughly 32,000 clones, and no clone turns up only once. V was clipped by 8 bases and J by 3 bases; unmatched bases: 4. The CDR3 covers 12 residues. Germline V gives CDR1 SNHLY, CDR2 FYNNEI.

This sequence was found in a human donor with common variable immunodeficiency. This sequence joins TRBV2 and TRBJ2-7; 7 bases are shared with TRBD2. Sequencing input: peripheral blood mononuclear cells. CDR3 DNA (partial): TGTGCCAGCGGGCGGGACTACTACGAG. Encoded protein: CASGRDYYE. In full, the CDR3 is CASGRDYYEQYF.